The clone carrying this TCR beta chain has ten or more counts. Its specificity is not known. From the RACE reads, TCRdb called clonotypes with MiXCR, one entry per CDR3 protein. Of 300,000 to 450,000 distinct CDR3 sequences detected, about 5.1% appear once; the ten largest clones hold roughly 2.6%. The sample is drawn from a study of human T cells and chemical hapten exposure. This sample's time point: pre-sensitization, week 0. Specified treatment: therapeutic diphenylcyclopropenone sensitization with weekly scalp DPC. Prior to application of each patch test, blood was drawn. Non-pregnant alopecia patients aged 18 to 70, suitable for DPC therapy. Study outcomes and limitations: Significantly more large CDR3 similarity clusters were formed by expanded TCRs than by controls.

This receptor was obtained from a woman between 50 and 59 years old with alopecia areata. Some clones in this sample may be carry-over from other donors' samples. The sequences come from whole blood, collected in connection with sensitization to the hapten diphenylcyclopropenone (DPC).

In nucleotides, the CDR3 is TGCAGCGTCAGGACTAGCGGGATCTACAATGAGCAGTTCTTC. Its translation is CSVRTSGIYNEQFF. The J gene is TRBJ2-1, the V gene TRBV29-1; 12 bases are shared with TRBD2. V trimming: 6 bases; J trimming: 3 bases; junction bases outside the gene matches: 3. The germline V gene has CDR1 SQVTM and CDR2 ANQGSEA. This CDR3 is built from 14 residues.